This T cell receptor (beta chain) comes out of a study of tumor-infiltrating lymphocytes in primary liver carcinoma. Turning to the study itself: Sample yields of productive TCRbeta reads, ranging from roughly 3.65 to 8 million, were similar across tissue types. Study-level findings and limits: Tumor-adjacent and tumor-blood pairs shared a smaller degree of overlap than tumor region pairs.

Remarks on this clonotype: Its matching antigen is unknown.

Synthesis of TCR beta cDNA was carried out from 500 ng total RNA with a constant-region primer. Three nested multiplex PCR rounds, a slightly modified ARM-PCR method, built the TCR beta libraries. Researchers ran the first two PCR rounds for about 11 cycles each with TRBV1-TRBV30 forward primers and a C-beta reverse primer. In TCRdb, the multiplex PCR reads were re-called with MiXCR into one record per CDR3 protein. The repertoire has some 180,000 distinct CDR3 sequences, around 60% of them found once; the top ten carry 72%. The CDR3 contains 13 residues. Germline V lookup: CDR1 MNHEY, CDR2 SVGEGT. V was shortened by 5 bases and J by 2 bases, with 10 bases between the two germline ends. The source of the blood RNA was unsorted whole blood, and germline DNA was extracted as well.

Sequenced material: peripheral blood. The J gene is TRBJ2-7, the V gene TRBV6-2 or TRBV6-3; D unresolved. This receptor was identified in a man aged 35-49 years with primary liver carcinoma and hepatitis B virus infection. The CDR3 protein is CASSIQQTYEQYF. The CDR3 region has the DNA TGTGCCAGCAGTATCCAACAGACCTACGAGCAGTACTTC.